These 20 T cell receptor beta chains share one sample of origin, sequenced in a study of control samples from healthy donors and cancer patients (dated by TCRdb to between 2020 and 2021). Library preparation used the immunoSEQ multiplex PCR assay. In its TCRdb copy, this immuneACCESS table keeps in-frame sequences only and misses some clones. Where compared with another copy, unresolved V genes explain less than half of these, and the others have no known cause. In this sample the table shows tens of thousands of clones, roughly 86% of which occur a single time. Around 1.3% of the sample is taken by the ten largest. The sequenced material came from blood. Every receptor here comes from a woman aged 50 to 60 in good health.

The chain has TRBV19 and TRBJ2-5; unclear D gene. V lost 4 bases to trimming and J lost 5 bases, with 8 bases between them. This CDR3 is 12 amino acids long. Germline V gives CDR1 LNHDA, CDR2 SQIVND (reference sequence). In nucleotides, the CDR3 is TGTGCCAGTAGTACGGGTTCGGAGACCCAGTACTTC. Encoded protein: CASSTGSETQYF.

This sequence joins TRBV4-2 and TRBJ2-1; D is possibly TRBD2 (5 bases). The V and J ends lost 3 bases and 10 bases respectively, with 19 bases between them. Germline V CDR1 and CDR2: LGHNA, YNFKEQ. The CDR3 spans 15 residues. The CDR3 here is CASSQVLGNSGEQFF. In DNA form, the CDR3 reads TGTGCCAGCAGCCAGGTCCTGGGCAACTCGGGGGAGCAGTTCTTC.

The rearrangement uses TRBV29-1 and TRBJ1-1, with 7 bases aligning to TRBD1. V dropped 5 bases and J dropped 2; count of bases not matched to a gene: 8. Looked up from germline, CDR1 is SQVTM and CDR2 is ANQGSEA. CDR3 length: 14 amino acids. The CDR3 here is CSVLTGSRNTEAFF. The CDR3 DNA reads as TGCAGCGTTTTGACAGGGAGTCGAAACACTGAAGCTTTCTTT. Full variable domain (remainder filled in from reference TRBV29-1 and TRBJ1-1): SAVISQKPSRDICQRGTSLTIQCQVDSQVTMMFWYRQQPGQSLTLIATANQGSEATYESGFVIDKFPISRPNLTFSTLTVSNMSPEDSSIYLCSVLTGSRNTEAFFGQGTRLTVV.

The chain links TRBV18 to TRBJ2-7, with D maybe TRBD1 (6 bases). V was clipped by 5 bases and J by 7 bases, with 15 bases between them. CDR3 length equals 13 residues. The germline gives CDR1 KGHSH, CDR2 LQKENI. CDR3: CASSASDSLEQYF. CDR3 bases: TGTGCCAGCTCAGCTTCGGACAGCCTGGAGCAGTACTTC.

This rearrangement joins TRBV19 to TRBJ2-7, with D maybe TRBD1 (6 bases). Germline lookup yields CDR1 LNHDA and CDR2 SQIVND (reference sequence). Trimming removed 5 bases from V and 6 bases from J, with 20 bases in between. This CDR3 has 15 amino acids. The CDR3 bases are TGTGCCAGTAGTGGAGACAGGACCCCCTTCAGCGAGCAGTACTTC. It encodes CASSGDRTPFSEQYF.

The chain uses TRBV4-1 and TRBJ2-7; D not certain. V lost 0 bases and J 3 bases, leaving 9 bases between the germline ends. The CDR3 length is 14 residues. Germline V gene lookup returns CDR1 MGHRA and CDR2 YSYEKL. CDR3 DNA sequence: TGCGCCAGCAGCCAAGAACACTTTATCTACGAGCAGTACTTC. The encoded protein is CASSQEHFIYEQYF.

This chain connects TRBV24-1 to TRBJ2-3; D gene ambiguous. Germline V gives CDR1 KGHDR, CDR2 SFDVKD. The CDR3 length is 11 residues. Trimming shortened V by 5 bases and J by 5 bases, and 4 bases separated the two germline ends. The CDR3 sequence is CATSGGDTQYF. In DNA, the CDR3 is TGTGCCACCAGTGGGGGAGATACGCAGTATTTT.

Of note for this clone: In the same sample, other DNA sequences code for this CDR3. The chain recombines TRBV7-2 with TRBJ2-5, with D possibly TRBD1 on 6 matching bases. Between the trimmed V and J ends, which lost 1 base and 5 bases, there was a span of 11 bases. Germline values: CDR1 SGHTA, CDR2 FQGNSA. The CDR3 consists of 14 residues. The DNA for the CDR3 is TGTGCCAGCAGCTTAGGGGGGCTGGGGGAGACCCAGTACTTC. Residues: CASSLGGLGETQYF.

The chain couples TRBV3-1 (or the pseudogene TRBV3-2) to TRBJ1-2; maybe TRBD1 (6 bases). This CDR3 contains 14 residues. CDR1 and CDR2 (germline): LGHDT, YNNKEL (reference sequence). Trimming cost V 5 bases and J 2 bases, with 12 bases left between them. The CDR3 loop reads CASSSIGGNYGYTF. The CDR3 bases are TGTGCCAGCAGCTCCATAGGGGGGAACTATGGCTACACCTTC.

CDR3 amino acids: CASSARRDSYYGYTF. CDR3 DNA sequence: TGTGCCAGCAGTGCGCGGAGGGATTCCTACTATGGCTACACCTTC. The genes are TRBV2 and TRBJ1-2; D call uncertain. From germline, CDR1 is SNHLY and CDR2 FYNNEI. Trimming stripped 4 bases from V and 3 bases from J, with 15 bases between. The CDR3 spans 15 residues. Full variable domain (outside the CDR3, taken from reference TRBV2 and TRBJ1-2): EPEVTQTPSHQVTQMGQEVILRCVPISNHLYFYWYRQILGQKVEFLVSFYNNEISEKSEIFDDQFSVERPDGSNFTLKIRSTKLEDSAMYFCASSARRDSYYGYTFGSGTRLTVV.

The CDR3 DNA is TGTGCCAGCAGCCAAGGAGCGTTCGAGACAGCCCAAGAGACCCAGTACTTC. Translation gives CASSQGAFETAQETQYF. V and J are TRBV4-2 and TRBJ2-5, with D possibly being TRBD1 (5 bases). Germline CDR1 LGHNA, CDR2 YNFKEQ. V dropped 1 base and J dropped 1 base, with 16 bases sitting between them. The CDR3 is made up of 17 amino acids.

This clone was picked up one time. The genes are TRBV5-1 and TRBJ2-5; 8 bases fit TRBD1. The ends lost 4 bases at V and 3 bases at J; junction bases unmatched: 2. From germline, CDR1 is SGHRS and CDR2 YFSETQ. The CDR3 runs 13 residues. Written as DNA, the CDR3 is TGCGCCAGCAGCCTACAGGGGGAAGAGACCCAGTACTTC. It codes for CASSLQGEETQYF.

The gene calls are TRBV29-1 and TRBJ2-1; the match to TRBD1 covers 12 bases. Germline V gene lookup returns CDR1 SQVTM and CDR2 ANQGSEA. This CDR3 is built from 15 residues. V was clipped by 5 bases and J by 8 bases; unmatched bases: 10. CDR3 sequence (DNA): TGCAGCGTTCGCGAGGGACAGGGGGCGGTGGATGAGCAGTTCTTC. It specifies CSVREGQGAVDEQFF.

This clone showed up just once. This chain joins TRBV6-6 and TRBJ1-1, with 8 bases fitting TRBD1. Germline V CDR1 and CDR2: MNHNY, SVGAGI (reference sequence). The CDR3 length is 15 residues. V lost 5 bases to trimming and J lost 5 bases; unmatched junction nucleotides: 10. The chain's CDR3 is CASSPRTGRGTEAFF. The CDR3 DNA reads as TGTGCCAGCAGTCCTCGGACAGGGCGTGGTACTGAAGCTTTCTTT.

As DNA, the CDR3 is TGTGCCAGCAGGGGGAGCATGAACACTGAAGCTTTCTTT. Translation: CASRGSMNTEAFF. This chain links TRBV28 with TRBJ1-1; D is unclear. This CDR3 has 13 residues. V was pared by 6 bases and J by 0 bases, with 8 bases between. Germline V CDR1 and CDR2: MDHEN, SYDVKM.

The rearrangement uses TRBV7-9 and TRBJ2-3; 7 bases match TRBD1. The V gene end was trimmed by 0 bases and the J gene end by 4 bases; junction bases not matched to a gene: 7. Germline V gives CDR1 SEHNR, CDR2 FQNEAQ (reference sequence). This CDR3 is 16 amino acids long. The CDR3 DNA sequence: TGTGCCAGCAGCTTAGCAGGGACAGATTTCCCAGATACGCAGTATTTT. Translating gives CASSLAGTDFPDTQYF.

The rearrangement joins TRBV29-1 to TRBJ1-1; D gene uncertain. Germline-derived CDR1 and CDR2 are SQVTM and ANQGSEA. V gave up 3 bases and J gave up 7 bases, with 9 bases separating them. This CDR3 contains 11 residues. The CDR3 region has the DNA TGCAGCGTTGAGGTGTGGGGTGAAGCTTTCTTT. As protein: CSVEVWGEAFF.

The V call is TRBV15, the J call TRBJ2-5, with TRBD2 matching 13 bases. The CDR3 extends over 15 amino acids. V lost 4 bases to trimming and J lost 7 bases; unmatched junction nucleotides: 6. CDR1 and CDR2 (germline): LNHNV, YYDKDF (reference sequence). The CDR3 here is CATSMGLAGFGTQYF. CDR3 DNA sequence: TGTGCCACCAGCATGGGACTAGCGGGGTTTGGGACCCAGTACTTC.

The rearrangement joins TRBV27 to TRBJ1-1, with a tentative D call TRBD1 (5 bases). V shed 1 base and J shed 1 base, with 10 bases lying between them. CDR1 and CDR2 (germline): MNHEY, SMNVEV (reference sequence). The CDR3 loop spans 15 amino acids. The CDR3 DNA reads as TGTGCCAGCAGTTTATTAGGGACTACGAACACTGAAGCTTTCTTT. Translation gives CASSLLGTTNTEAFF.

The chain recombines TRBV3-1 (or the pseudogene TRBV3-2) with TRBJ1-5, with 11 bases identical to TRBD1. V dropped 0 bases and J dropped 2; count of bases not matched to a gene: 15. This CDR3 has 21 amino acids. Looked up from germline, CDR1 is LGHDT and CDR2 is YNNKEL (reference sequence). CDR3 in amino acids: CASSQERGDRDRGLCNQPQHF. The CDR3 DNA follows: TGTGCCAGCAGCCAAGAAAGAGGGGACCGGGACAGGGGGTTATGCAATCAGCCCCAGCATTTT.